The 27 T cell receptor beta chains in this list originate from one sample, sequenced in a study of shared clonotypes between healthy human individuals. The data were produced by immunoSEQ multiplex PCR, yet TCRdb's version contains in-frame clones alone and is incomplete. This repertoire shows 600,000 to 750,000 clones, over 55% found once; its top ten account for approximately 1.7%. Sequencing input: memory CD4+ T cells sorted from blood. Noted subset: CD45RA-negative fraction. The source of these receptors is a woman in her thirties in good health.

This clone was observed a few times. V is TRBV4-1 and J is TRBJ1-3, with TRBD1 as a possible D gene (5 bases). V was cut by 0 bases and J by 4 bases, with 13 bases left in between. This CDR3 contains 16 residues. In germline, CDR1 is MGHRA, CDR2 YSYEKL. CDR3 amino acids: CASSQEKGRQGNTIYF. In DNA form, the CDR3 reads TGCGCCAGCAGCCAAGAGAAGGGACGTCAAGGAAACACCATATATTTT.

The chain has TRBV7-9 and TRBJ2-7; D not resolved. V lost 1 base and J 5 bases, leaving 9 bases between the germline ends. CDR1 is SEHNR and CDR2 is FQNEAQ in the germline V gene (reference sequence). CDR3 length equals 13 residues. The chain's CDR3 is CASSLGSSHEQYF. CDR3 coding DNA: TGTGCCAGCAGCTTAGGGTCTTCCCACGAGCAGTACTTC.

This clone has at least ten counts. J is TRBJ1-2 and V is TRBV7-9; D is unresolved. The CDR3 is 12 residues long. The germline V and J ends were trimmed by 7 bases and 0 bases, with 6 bases remaining between them. Germline assignment: CDR1 SEHNR and CDR2 FQNEAQ (reference sequence). Written as DNA, the CDR3 is TGTGCCAGCACAAACCCTAACTATGGCTACACCTTC. Translated: CASTNPNYGYTF. Together with reference TRBV7-9 and TRBJ1-2, the CDR3 gives the full variable domain: DTGVSQNPRHKITKRGQNVTFRCDPISEHNRLYWYRQTLGQGPEFLTYFQNEAQLEKSRLLSDRFSAERPKGSFSTLEIQRTEQGDSAMYLCASTNPNYGYTFGSGTRLTVV.

This clone came up a few times. J is TRBJ2-2 and V is TRBV6-5; no reliable D call. V was trimmed by 7 bases and J by 1 base, leaving 7 bases between them. The CDR3 has 13 residues. Germline V gene sequence: CDR1 MNHEY, CDR2 SVGAGI. CDR3 in amino acids: CASKRLNTGELFF. The CDR3 DNA reads TGTGCCAGCAAGCGTTTGAACACCGGGGAGCTGTTTTTT.

The chain joins TRBV16 to TRBJ1-2; TRBD1 matches 7 bases. J was trimmed by 5 bases and V by 4 bases; bases with no gene match: 7. CDR3 length equals 14 residues. The germline V gene encodes CDR1 KGHSY and CDR2 FQNENV. This CDR3 is CASSPPDREYGYTF. Here the CDR3 DNA reads TGTGCCAGCAGCCCCCCTGACAGGGAATATGGCTACACCTTC.

The CDR3 is CASSQTLGRGNQPQHF. CDR3 DNA sequence: TGCGCCAGCAGCCAAACCCTTGGAAGGGGCAATCAGCCCCAGCATTTT. The genes are TRBV4-1 and TRBJ1-5; D call uncertain. Germline V gene lookup returns CDR1 MGHRA and CDR2 YSYEKL. Trimming removed 2 bases at V and 2 bases at J, with 13 bases between. CDR3 length equals 16 residues.

V and J are TRBV6-5 and TRBJ1-5; D possibly corresponds to TRBD1 (5 bases). The length of the CDR3 is 14 residues. Trimming pared 2 bases from V and 7 bases from J, leaving 12 bases between. Germline V gives CDR1 MNHEY, CDR2 SVGAGI. In DNA form, the CDR3 reads TGTGCCAGCAGTTACGGCGGGGCCCAACAGCCCCAGCATTTT. Its protein is CASSYGGAQQPQHF.

In nucleotides, the CDR3 is TGCGCCAGCAGCCTGTTTTCGGGAGCGTCCTACGAGCAGTACTTC. This codes for CASSLFSGASYEQYF. The J gene is TRBJ2-7, the V gene TRBV5-1; D perhaps matches TRBD2 (6 bases). This CDR3 is 15 amino acids long. From germline, CDR1 is SGHRS and CDR2 YFSETQ. Trimming pared 4 bases from V and 1 base from J, leaving 15 bases between.

The V call is TRBV11-2, the J call TRBJ2-5; unclear D gene. The CDR3 is 14 amino acids. Germline V CDR1 and CDR2: SGHAT, FQNNGV. Trimming cost V 3 bases and J 1 base, with 9 bases left between them. CDR3: CASSFRPGQETQYF. The CDR3 nucleotides read TGTGCCAGCAGCTTCCGGCCAGGCCAAGAGACCCAGTACTTC.

The gene calls are TRBV7-9 and TRBJ2-7; D could derive from TRBD1 or TRBD2 (5 bases each). The germline V gene encodes CDR1 SEHNR and CDR2 FQNEAQ (reference sequence). The CDR3 runs to 13 residues. V gave up 1 base and J gave up 6 bases, with 10 bases separating them. The CDR3 DNA is TGTGCCAGCAGCTTAGGATGGGACGGCGAGCAGTACTTC. It translates to CASSLGWDGEQYF.

The V gene is TRBV7-2, the J gene TRBJ1-2; maybe TRBD1 (6 bases). Germline CDR1 and CDR2: SGHTA and FQGNSA. Trimming removed 4 bases from V and 8 bases from J, with 11 bases in between. This CDR3 comprises 12 residues. This chain's CDR3 is CASSWAGEGYTF. CDR3 nucleotide sequence: TGTGCCAGCAGCTGGGCAGGGGAAGGCTACACCTTC.

The chain uses TRBV5-1 and TRBJ1-1; 10 bases map to TRBD1. The germline gives CDR1 SGHRS, CDR2 YFSETQ. The CDR3 has 14 residues. V lost 6 bases to trimming and J lost 12 bases; unmatched junction nucleotides: 14. CDR3 region: CASTREGGQGITFF. The CDR3 nucleotides are TGCGCCAGCACCCGGGAGGGGGGACAGGGGATAACTTTCTTT.

This clone was seen more than once but under ten times. V usage is TRBV2 and J usage is TRBJ1-2, with D perhaps matching TRBD1 (5 bases). Germline V CDR1 and CDR2: SNHLY, FYNNEI. This CDR3 comprises 12 residues. The germline V and J ends were trimmed by 8 bases and 8 bases, with 15 bases remaining between them. CDR3 region: CASRDSGLGYTF. In nucleotides, the CDR3 is TGTGCCAGCCGGGACTCAGGTCTAGGCTACACCTTC.

The genes are TRBV7-3 and TRBJ2-1, with D unclear. Germline lookup yields CDR1 SGHTA and CDR2 FQGTGA. Between the trimmed V and J ends, which lost 2 bases and 1 base, there was a span of 6 bases. The CDR3 totals 14 residues. CDR3 sequence reads: CASSLDRSYNEQFF. The CDR3 DNA follows: TGTGCCAGCAGCTTAGACCGGTCCTACAATGAGCAGTTCTTC.

This clone was found once. This sample also contains other DNA sequences that code for the same CDR3. The chain's CDR3 is CASSPGLGEKLFF. CDR3 coding DNA: TGTGCCAGCTCACCAGGTCTCGGCGAAAAACTGTTTTTT. The V and J genes are TRBV18 and TRBJ1-4; no clear D. The ends were cut back, 2 bases at V and 8 bases at J, with 9 bases in the middle. This CDR3 is built from 13 residues. Germline V CDR1 and CDR2: KGHSH, LQKENI.

The chain carries TRBV18 and TRBJ2-5; D is possibly TRBD2 (6 bases). CDR1 and CDR2 from the germline V gene are KGHSH and LQKENI. The V end lost 4 bases, the J end lost 1 base, and 13 bases lay between the germline ends. This CDR3 has 15 amino acids. The CDR3 sequence is CASSRPSGPQETQYF. DNA of the CDR3: TGTGCCAGCTCACGGCCCAGCGGGCCCCAAGAGACCCAGTACTTC.

This clone was seen once. Other DNA sequences in the sample encode the same CDR3. This chain joins TRBV5-1 and TRBJ2-2; TRBD1 agrees at 7 bases. Trimming cost V 4 bases and J 3 bases; bases outside gene matches: 9. From germline, CDR1 is SGHRS and CDR2 YFSETQ. CDR3 length: 16 residues. The CDR3 DNA sequence: TGCGCCAGCAGCCCTCCCGGGACAGAGGACACCGGGGAGCTGTTTTTT. Translating gives CASSPPGTEDTGELFF.

This clone was observed a handful of times. This CDR3 is CASTFGAPLLTDTQYF. CDR3 coding DNA: TGCGCCAGCACGTTTGGGGCCCCTCTTCTGACAGATACGCAGTATTTT. The chain carries TRBV5-1 and TRBJ2-3, with D perhaps TRBD1 (5 bases). This CDR3 region has 16 residues. Germline V gives CDR1 SGHRS, CDR2 YFSETQ. The ends were cut back, 6 bases at V and 3 bases at J, with 20 bases in the middle.

The chain is built from TRBV28 and TRBJ1-5; D unclear. With 1 base removed from V and 1 base from J, the gap between germline ends came to 11 bases. The V gene's germline CDR1 is MDHEN and CDR2 SYDVKM. The CDR3 length is 16 residues. The CDR3 region has the DNA TGTGCCAGCAGTTTATATGCGGGGTCAAGCAATCAGCCCCAGCATTTT. Protein: CASSLYAGSSNQPQHF.

V usage is TRBV27 and J usage is TRBJ1-2; 8 bases are shared with TRBD1. Germline V CDR1 and CDR2: MNHEY, SMNVEV (reference sequence). The ends lost 6 bases at V and 8 bases at J; junction bases unmatched: 11. The CDR3 is 14 amino acids. In nucleotides, the CDR3 is TGTGCCAGCAGCCCAGGACAGGGAGAGTGGGGCTACACCTTC. Amino acids: CASSPGQGEWGYTF.

The rearrangement joins TRBV27 to TRBJ1-1; 7 bases align to TRBD1. From germline, CDR1 is MNHEY and CDR2 SMNVEV (reference sequence). The CDR3 totals 15 residues. Unmatched junction bases numbered 10, after V lost 5 bases and J lost 4 bases. The CDR3 protein is CASSKQGSDSTEAFF. The CDR3 DNA sequence: TGTGCCAGCAGTAAACAGGGGAGCGATAGCACTGAAGCTTTCTTT.

The chain is built from TRBV18 and TRBJ1-4; D unclear. The V end lost 3 bases, the J end lost 0 bases, and 11 bases lay between the germline ends. The germline gives CDR1 KGHSH, CDR2 LQKENI. CDR3 size: 16 residues. DNA of the CDR3: TGTGCCAGCTCACCTTCGTCGATCGCAACTAATGAAAAACTGTTTTTT. It encodes CASSPSSIATNEKLFF.

This chain joins TRBV11-2 and TRBJ2-5; tentative D call: TRBD2 (6 bases). Germline values: CDR1 SGHAT, CDR2 FQNNGV. Trimming took off 5 bases at V and 5 bases at J, with 15 bases between the two ends. There are 14 residues in the CDR3. CDR3 region: CASSTGTPGETQYF. CDR3 in DNA: TGTGCCAGCAGCACTGGGACTCCTGGGGAGACCCAGTACTTC.

V usage is TRBV7-3 and J usage is TRBJ2-1; 7 bases match TRBD2. The CDR3 is 16 amino acids. The germline CDR1 and CDR2 sequences are SGHTA and FQGTGA. The trim removed 2 bases at V and 3 bases at J, leaving 7 bases unmatched. Here the CDR3 DNA reads TGTGCCAGCAGCTTAGCTAGCGGCGCTTTCTACAATGAGCAGTTCTTC. This gives the protein CASSLASGAFYNEQFF.

The chain employs TRBV18 and TRBJ2-1; no clear D. V was cut by 3 bases and J by 10 bases, with 10 bases left in between. The CDR3 is made up of 12 amino acids. Germline loops: CDR1 KGHSH, CDR2 LQKENI. CDR3 DNA sequence: TGTGCCAGCTCACCCCCGGTGGGAGAGCAGTTCTTC. Protein product: CASSPPVGEQFF.

The chain recombines TRBV7-2 with TRBJ2-2; TRBD2 agrees at 11 bases. Germline CDR1 SGHTA, CDR2 FQGNSA. V dropped 4 bases and J dropped 6; count of bases not matched to a gene: 10. The CDR3 is made up of 17 amino acids. Here the CDR3 DNA reads TGTGCCAGCAGCTCACGACTAGCGGGACAAGTGGCCGGGGAGCTGTTTTTT. Translated: CASSSRLAGQVAGELFF. Together with reference TRBV7-2 and TRBJ2-2, the CDR3 gives the full variable domain: GAGVSQSPSNKVTEKGKDVELRCDPISGHTALYWYRQSLGQGLEFLIYFQGNSAPDKSGLPSDRFSAERTGGSVSTLTIQRTQQEDSAVYLCASSSRLAGQVAGELFFGEGSRLTVL.

CDR3 sequence: CASSLPSGRTQETQYF. CDR3 nucleotide sequence: TGTGCCAGCAGTTTACCCAGCGGGAGGACACAAGAGACCCAGTACTTC. The chain recombines TRBV28 with TRBJ2-5; 9 positions agree with TRBD2. The CDR3 covers 16 residues. The ends lost 2 bases at V and 2 bases at J; junction bases unmatched: 6. Looked up from germline, CDR1 is MDHEN and CDR2 is SYDVKM.